A selection of T cell receptor beta chains follows, all from one sample in a study of shared clonotypes between healthy human individuals. Method: immunoSEQ multiplex PCR; TCRdb's copy keeps in-frame clones and lacks some. The sample shows 400,000 to 600,000 clones, roughly 77% of them seen only once. Sequences were obtained from PBMCs. The receptors originated from a woman between 40 and 50 years old in good health. Some clones in this sample may be carry-over from other donors' samples. Each CDR3 is given with its conserved first and last residue. The D gene is left open where the match is weak. Clone size, where shown, is once, few, many, or a class for clones that have expanded.

size	D	V	J	CDR3	DNA
few	NA	TRBV7-8	TRBJ2-7	CASSPSYEQYF	TGTGCCAGCAGCCCGTCCTACGAGCAGTACTTC
NA	TRBD2	TRBV30	TRBJ2-3	CAWGPGTSSTDTQYF	TGTGCCTGGGGACCCGGGACTAGCAGCACAGATACGCAGTATTTT
few	NA	TRBV7-2	TRBJ1-3	CASSLAYTGNTIYF	TGTGCCAGCAGCTTAGCCTACACTGGAAACACCATATATTTT
NA	NA	TRBV28	TRBJ2-4	CASSGRKGKNIQYF	TGTGCCAGCAGTGGCAGGAAGGGCAAAAACATTCAGTACTTC
NA	NA	TRBV28	TRBJ2-1	CASSGGTEQFF	TGTGCCAGCAGTGGTGGCACCGAGCAGTTCTTC
NA	NA	TRBV6-6	TRBJ1-5	CASSPPGQPQHF	TGTGCCAGCAGTCCCCCCGGTCAGCCCCAGCATTTT
NA	NA	TRBV4-1	TRBJ2-1	CASSQDNRGWDNEQFF	TGCGCCAGCAGCCAAGATAACCGAGGGTGGGACAATGAGCAGTTCTTC
NA	NA	TRBV6-5	TRBJ1-1	CASSPRDSGSEAFF	TGTGCCAGCAGTCCACGGGACTCTGGGTCTGAAGCTTTCTTT
NA	NA	TRBV7-9	TRBJ2-7	CASSLGPAEQYF	TGTGCCAGCAGCTTAGGGCCAGCCGAGCAGTACTTC
NA	NA	TRBV27	TRBJ1-6	CASSLQDWGNSPLHF	TGTGCCAGCAGCCTCCAGGATTGGGGCAATTCACCCCTCCACTTT
NA	TRBD1	TRBV5-1	TRBJ2-1	CASSTGTGVYNEQFF	TGCGCCAGCAGCACCGGGACAGGGGTTTACAATGAGCAGTTCTTC
once	NA	TRBV18	TRBJ2-7	CASSPLRGERLYEQYF	TGTGCCAGCTCACCACTTCGCGGCGAGAGGCTCTACGAGCAGTACTTC
NA	TRBD1	TRBV7-8	TRBJ2-7	CASSARDRAYEQYF	TGTGCCAGCAGCGCCCGGGACAGAGCCTACGAGCAGTACTTC
NA	TRBD2	TRBV4-3	TRBJ2-3	CASSQDQAGVGDTQYF	TGCGCCAGCAGCCAAGATCAAGCGGGAGTTGGAGATACGCAGTATTTT
NA	TRBD1	TRBV19	TRBJ1-2	CASSEQGQGSYGYTF	TGTGCCAGTAGTGAACAAGGACAGGGTTCCTATGGCTACACCTTC
few	TRBD2	TRBV28	TRBJ2-7	CASSRSGSLSYEQYF	TGTGCCAGCAGCCGGAGCGGGAGCCTCTCCTACGAGCAGTACTTC
NA	TRBD1	TRBV7-8	TRBJ2-7	CASSSSRIGTGSYEQYF	TGTGCCAGCAGCTCCTCGCGAATCGGGACAGGGTCCTACGAGCAGTACTTC
NA	NA	TRBV28	TRBJ2-5	CASSPKGTAEETQYF	TGTGCCAGCAGTCCCAAGGGTACAGCTGAAGAGACCCAGTACTTC
NA	TRBD1	TRBV5-1	TRBJ1-2	CASRPGTGGLGYTF	TGCGCCAGCAGACCCGGGACAGGGGGCCTTGGCTACACCTTC
once	NA	TRBV21-1	TRBJ1-5	CASSKEGAQGVNQPQHF	TGTGCCAGCAGCAAAGAGGGGGCACAGGGAGTCAATCAGCCCCAGCATTTT
NA	NA	TRBV12-2	TRBJ2-1	CASRLGLAGGESANEQFF	TGTGCAAGTCGCTTAGGACTAGCGGGAGGAGAGAGTGCCAATGAGCAGTTCTTC
NA	NA	TRBV2	TRBJ2-7	CASSERRYEQYF	TGTGCCAGCAGTGAACGGAGATACGAGCAGTACTTC
NA	TRBD1	TRBV2	TRBJ2-2	CASRSGQGGSGDTGELFF	TGTGCCAGCAGGAGCGGACAGGGGGGAAGCGGCGACACCGGGGAGCTGTTTTTT
NA	TRBD1	TRBV11-2	TRBJ2-7	CASSPRGQGYYEQYF	TGTGCCAGCAGCCCCCGGGGACAGGGCTACTACGAGCAGTACTTC
few	TRBD2	TRBV28	TRBJ2-7	CASIGSGRASSYEQYF	TGTGCCAGCATAGGTAGCGGGAGGGCGAGCTCCTACGAGCAGTACTTC
NA	NA	TRBV7-9	TRBJ1-2	CASSRYGGVGYTF	TGTGCCAGCAGCCGATATGGGGGTGTTGGCTACACCTTC
once	NA	TRBV7-8	TRBJ2-2	CASSLVEGTNTGELFF	TGTGCCAGCAGCTTAGTTGAGGGCACGAACACCGGGGAGCTGTTTTTT
once	TRBD2	TRBV7-2	TRBJ2-7	CASRLGLAGSYEQYF	TGTGCCAGCAGACTGGGACTAGCGGGTTCCTACGAGCAGTACTTC
NA	TRBD2	TRBV27	TRBJ2-7	CASSSPSGNSSYEQYF	TGTGCCAGCAGTTCCCCTAGCGGAAATAGCTCCTACGAGCAGTACTTC
NA	TRBD1	TRBV18	TRBJ2-3	CASSPKGQEKSTDTQYF	TGTGCCAGCTCACCAAAGGGACAGGAGAAGAGCACAGATACGCAGTATTTT
NA	NA	TRBV6-1	TRBJ1-2	CASRAGANYGYTF	TGTGCCAGCAGAGCCGGGGCGAACTATGGCTACACCTTC
NA	TRBD1	TRBV6-6	TRBJ2-7	CASSQPAGTELEQYF	TGTGCCAGCAGTCAACCCGCCGGGACAGAGCTCGAGCAGTACTTC
NA	TRBD1	TRBV23-1	TRBJ2-7	CASSRRQGPYEQYF	TGCGCCAGCAGCAGACGACAGGGCCCCTACGAGCAGTACTTC
few	NA	TRBV2	TRBJ2-3	CASSYERADTQYF	TGTGCCAGCAGCTACGAGCGGGCAGATACGCAGTATTTT
NA	NA	TRBV18	TRBJ2-7	CASSPRTDGEQYF	TGTGCCAGCTCACCCCGGACCGACGGGGAGCAGTACTTC
NA	TRBD1	TRBV7-9	TRBJ1-5	CASSPTGGNQPQHF	TGTGCCAGCAGCCCGACAGGGGGAAATCAGCCCCAGCATTTT
NA	NA	TRBV18	TRBJ2-7	CASSPTQSSYEQYF	TGTGCCAGCTCACCTACTCAAAGCTCCTACGAGCAGTACTTC
many	TRBD2	TRBV28	TRBJ2-3	CASSPAGLAGGGTQYF	TGTGCCAGCAGCCCGGCGGGACTAGCGGGAGGGGGTACGCAGTATTTT
NA	NA	TRBV5-4	TRBJ2-7	CASSLGLQEQYF	TGTGCCAGCAGCTTGGGTCTCCAGGAGCAGTACTTC
NA	NA	TRBV6-1	TRBJ2-1	CASFGSSSSYNEQFF	TGTGCCAGCTTCGGGAGCTCCAGCTCCTACAATGAGCAGTTCTTC
NA	NA	TRBV7-2	TRBJ1-1	CASSWGRREAFF	TGTGCCAGCAGCTGGGGACGGCGTGAAGCTTTCTTT
NA	NA	TRBV7-2	TRBJ1-1	CASSFASGGNTEAFF	TGTGCCAGCAGCTTTGCCTCAGGAGGGAACACTGAAGCTTTCTTT
many	NA	TRBV7-6	TRBJ2-1	CASSPGNQNYNEQFF	TGTGCCAGCAGCCCTGGGAATCAAAACTACAATGAGCAGTTCTTC
NA	TRBD2	TRBV9	TRBJ2-1	CASSRRPTSGTYNEQFF	TGTGCCAGCAGCCGAAGACCTACTAGCGGAACCTACAATGAGCAGTTCTTC
once	NA	TRBV7-7	TRBJ2-7	CASSADYSREQYF	TGTGCCAGCAGCGCCGACTATTCCCGCGAGCAGTACTTC
once	TRBD2	TRBV30	TRBJ2-5	CAWSALVVPHHGGQETQYF	TGTGCCTGGAGTGCTTTAGTGGTGCCACATCACGGGGGGCAAGAGACCCAGTACTTC
NA	TRBD1	TRBV18	TRBJ2-1	CASSPLGTGANEQFF	TGTGCCAGCTCACCATTGGGGACAGGGGCGAATGAGCAGTTCTTC
NA	NA	TRBV18	TRBJ2-7	CASSPLMGDSYEQYF	TGTGCCAGCTCACCCCTGATGGGGGATTCCTACGAGCAGTACTTC